This paragraph reports one TCR beta chain. The record originates from a study of cytomegalovirus exposure and HLA in healthy donors. The primer mix had 60 Vbeta and 13 Jbeta primers. The assay was immunoSEQ multiplex PCR, and TCRdb's table has in-frame clones only and misses some. The sample's table shows roughly 120,000 clones. The CDR3 consists of 16 residues. The germline V gene encodes CDR1 MNHEY and CDR2 SMNVEV (reference sequence). V dropped 0 bases and J dropped 1 base, with 10 bases sitting between them. Material: PBMCs. This sequence was found in a man younger than 35 in good health and CMV-seronegative. V and J are TRBV27 and TRBJ1-5; D unclear. CDR3 region: CASSLSAGPSNQPQHF. CDR3 nucleotide sequence: TGTGCCAGCAGTTTATCGGCTGGCCCCAGCAATCAGCCCCAGCATTTT.